A single sample is the source of the 20 T cell receptor beta chains below, sequenced in a study of vaccination effects on CD4 cells after COVID-19. Their antigen targets remain unknown. Prior to sequencing, the ViraFEST assay stimulated PBMC with viral peptide pools, which expanded the antigen-specific CD4+ T cells. Culture proceeded for 10 days, and CD4+ T cells were then isolated. The protocol was immunoSEQ multiplex PCR, while the TCRdb copy is restricted to in-frame clones and leaves out a portion. The sample lists some 79,000 clones; roughly four fifths were seen once. Sequences were derived from CD4+ T cells from PBMCs cultured with HCoV-229E spike peptides, sampled before COVID-19 vaccination. The receptors derive from a human donor who received a COVID-19 vaccine.

The chain recombines TRBV24-1 with TRBJ2-5; D unclear. Germline V gene data show CDR1 as KGHDR and CDR2 as SFDVKD. The CDR3 is 14 amino acids. The ends were cut back, 4 bases at V and 0 bases at J, with 8 bases in the middle. The CDR3 DNA is TGTGCCACCAGTGACCCTTGGTACCAAGAGACCCAGTACTTC. Its protein is CATSDPWYQETQYF.

This rearrangement joins TRBV19 to TRBJ2-5; TRBD1 matches 12 bases. Losses at the gene ends were 5 bases for V and 4 bases for J; bases not matched to a gene: 5. Germline V gene sequence: CDR1 LNHDA, CDR2 SQIVND (reference sequence). The CDR3 consists of 15 residues. CDR3 sequence (DNA): TGTGCCAGTAGTCTCCGGGGACAGGGGGCAGAGACCCAGTACTTC. Its translation is CASSLRGQGAETQYF.

The table lists this clone with a few counts. This chain joins TRBV5-1 and TRBJ2-3; the D is unclear. Germline lookup yields CDR1 SGHRS and CDR2 YFSETQ. The V end lost 3 bases, the J end lost 4 bases, and 12 bases lay between the germline ends. The CDR3 is 14 amino acids. CDR3: CASSSGGSADTQYF. As DNA, the CDR3 is TGCGCCAGCAGCTCCGGCGGATCCGCAGATACGCAGTATTTT.

The chain uses TRBV3-1 (or the pseudogene TRBV3-2) and TRBJ1-2; D is uncertain. With 6 bases removed from V and 0 bases from J, the gap between germline ends came to 8 bases. The CDR3 loop spans 13 amino acids. Per germline, CDR1 LGHDT and CDR2 YNNKEL (reference sequence). CDR3 residues: CASRNLANYGYTF. The CDR3 nucleotides read TGTGCCAGCAGAAACCTAGCTAACTATGGCTACACCTTC.

The chain recombines TRBV18 with TRBJ2-5, with TRBD1 matching over 8 bases. J was trimmed by 5 bases and V by 3 bases; bases with no gene match: 5. This CDR3 region has 14 residues. Germline V CDR1 and CDR2: KGHSH, LQKENI. The CDR3 region has the DNA TGTGCCAGCTCACCGAACAGGGGGAGGGAGACCCAGTACTTC. Amino acids: CASSPNRGRETQYF.

The chain links TRBV18 to TRBJ2-7, with 9 bases aligning to TRBD1. Losses at the gene ends were 5 bases for V and 7 bases for J; bases not matched to a gene: 6. Germline V gene lookup returns CDR1 KGHSH and CDR2 LQKENI. The CDR3 spans 13 residues. CDR3 coding DNA: TGTGCCAGCTCATCACAGGGGGCGAGGGAGCAGTACGTC. The encoded protein is CASSSQGAREQYV.

This chain joins TRBV6-5 and TRBJ1-3, with no clear D. Trimming took off 6 bases at V and 3 bases at J, with 12 bases between the two ends. Germline V gene data show CDR1 as MNHEY and CDR2 as SVGAGI. The CDR3 has 14 residues. CDR3 nucleotides: TGTGCCAGCAGCCAATTCGAGGGTGGAAACACCATATATTTT. Residues: CASSQFEGGNTIYF.

In nucleotides, the CDR3 is TGTGCCAGTAGTATCGGTATGATTTTGTTGGGGAAGTCTGGAAACACCATATATTTT. This codes for CASSIGMILLGKSGNTIYF. V usage is TRBV19 and J usage is TRBJ1-3; D gene uncertain. Trimming pared 3 bases from V and 1 base from J, leaving 22 bases between. This CDR3 spans 19 amino acids. From germline, CDR1 is LNHDA and CDR2 SQIVND (reference sequence).

The chain recombines TRBV27 with TRBJ1-5, with 9 bases fitting TRBD1. The CDR3 is made up of 15 amino acids. Trimming at V came to 10 bases and at J to 6 bases, leaving 13 bases not matched to a gene. Germline CDR1 MNHEY, CDR2 SMNVEV (reference sequence). CDR3 protein: CATSPMGQGAQPQHF. CDR3 nucleotides: TGTGCCACCTCCCCTATGGGACAGGGAGCTCAGCCCCAGCATTTT.

The chain links TRBV5-1 to TRBJ2-2; perhaps D is TRBD1 or TRBD2 (7 bases each). Trimming took 6 bases from V and 5 from J, leaving 17 bases between them. Germline lookup yields CDR1 SGHRS and CDR2 YFSETQ. The CDR3 has 15 residues. The CDR3 DNA is TGCGCCAGCACCTCGCGGGAGACAGGGACCGGGGAGCTGTTTTTT. This encodes CASTSRETGTGELFF.

Only a few counts were recorded for this clone. The chain employs TRBV29-1 and TRBJ1-2; D is uncertain. Germline lookup yields CDR1 SQVTM and CDR2 ANQGSEA. The CDR3 totals 11 residues. The germline V and J ends were trimmed by 4 bases and 8 bases, with 11 bases remaining between them. As DNA, the CDR3 is TGCAGCGTTGCTGGGAAGGAGGGCTACACCTTC. It specifies CSVAGKEGYTF.

The genes are TRBV6-5 and TRBJ2-1; TRBD2 matches at 9 bases. This CDR3 has 15 amino acids. Per the germline V gene, CDR1 is MNHEY and CDR2 is SVGAGI. The V segment lost 0 bases and the J segment 8 bases; nucleotides outside the gene matches: 5. The CDR3 DNA reads as TGTGCCAGCAGTTACTCCGGTAGCGGGGGATATGAGCAGTTCTTC. Its translation is CASSYSGSGGYEQFF.

J is TRBJ2-3 and V is TRBV10-2; 7 bases are a match to TRBD2. There are 14 residues in the CDR3. Losses at the gene ends were 7 bases for V and 2 bases for J; bases not matched to a gene: 6. CDR1 WSHSY and CDR2 SAAADI come from the germline V gene. The DNA of the CDR3 is TGCGCCAGCACCGGGCTAGCGGCCACAGATACGCAGTATTTT. Its protein product is CASTGLAATDTQYF.

This chain links TRBV6-6 with TRBJ1-6; D is perhaps TRBD1 (6 bases). This CDR3 comprises 16 residues. Germline CDR1 is MNHNY and CDR2 is SVGAGI (reference sequence). Trimming removed 5 bases at V and 0 bases at J, with 11 bases between. The CDR3 protein is CASSRGVSSYNSPLHF. DNA for the CDR3: TGTGCCAGCAGTAGGGGGGTCAGCTCCTATAATTCACCCCTCCACTTT.

The chain links TRBV13 to TRBJ1-3, with no clear D. V lost 3 bases and J 0 bases, leaving 0 bases between the germline ends. Germline CDR1 PRHDT, CDR2 FYEKMQ (reference sequence). The CDR3 runs 12 residues. CDR3 in amino acids: CASSFSGNTIYF. The CDR3 region has the DNA TGTGCCAGCAGCTTCTCTGGAAACACCATATATTTT.

This sequence joins TRBV2 and TRBJ1-1; 9 positions match TRBD1. The V gene's germline CDR1 is SNHLY and CDR2 FYNNEI. The CDR3 totals 15 residues. With V trimmed by 5 bases and J by 5 bases, 9 bases remained unmatched. CDR3 nucleotides: TGTGCCAGCAGTCGGGACAGGGAACCCCCTACTGAAGCTTTCTTT. Amino acid sequence: CASSRDREPPTEAFF.

The CDR3 nucleotides are TGTGCCTGGGAAACCGGGACAGGGGGCTGGAATGAGCAGTTCTTC. Its protein product is CAWETGTGGWNEQFF. The V and J genes are TRBV30 and TRBJ2-1, with 12 bases aligning to TRBD1. The ends lost 5 bases at V and 7 bases at J; junction bases unmatched: 9. The CDR3 spans 15 residues. Germline CDR1 and CDR2: GTSNPN and SVGIG (reference sequence).

This chain joins TRBV7-2 and TRBJ2-3, with D maybe TRBD2 (6 bases). This CDR3 spans 15 amino acids. V gave up 5 bases and J gave up 3 bases, with 15 bases separating them. Per the germline V gene, CDR1 is SGHTA and CDR2 is FQGNSA. The CDR3 region is CASSPMIGGTDTQYF. The CDR3 DNA reads as TGTGCCAGCAGCCCAATGATCGGGGGAACAGATACGCAGTATTTT.

The chain links TRBV6-5 to TRBJ1-3; 8 bases are a match to TRBD1. The CDR3 loop spans 13 amino acids. CDR1 is MNHEY and CDR2 is SVGAGI in the germline V gene. V lost 6 bases, J lost 6 bases, and 4 bases stayed unmatched. The CDR3 region is CASRRQGQNTIYF. CDR3 DNA: TGTGCCAGCAGACGACAGGGGCAAAACACCATATATTTT.

The chain is built from TRBV5-4 and TRBJ2-5; 7 nucleotides agree with TRBD1. The CDR3 covers 15 residues. CDR1 is SGHNT and CDR2 is YYREEE in the germline V gene (reference sequence). The V and J ends lost 4 bases and 5 bases, in that order; junction bases with no gene match: 11. The CDR3 DNA is TGTGCCAGCAGCCAGAATCAGGGGGTCGGGGAGACCCAGTACTTC. Protein: CASSQNQGVGETQYF. Supplemented by reference TRBV5-4 and TRBJ2-5, the full variable domain reads ETGVTQSPTHLIKTRGQQVTLRCSSQSGHNTVSWYQQALGQGPQFIFQYYREEENGRGNFPPRFSGLQFPNYSSELNVNALELDDSALYLCASSQNQGVGETQYFGPGTRLLVL.